The 16 T cell receptor beta chains presented below share a single source sample, sequenced in a study of response to subunit inactivated influenza vaccine. TCRdb itself ran the RT-PCR reads through MiXCR, one entry per CDR3 protein. The table includes hundreds of thousands of distinct CDR3 sequences, about 11% detected once. This sample was also put to use in a study of T cells expressing NK-cell markers. That source notes: UMI-tagged 5'RACE template switching yielded the TCR beta cDNA.

The input for sequencing was PBMCs from blood, taken on the day of vaccination. These receptor sequences come from a man between 45 and 60 years old who received an inactivated influenza vaccine.

V and J are TRBV5-6 and TRBJ2-3; 10 nucleotides line up with TRBD2. The V gene's germline CDR1 is SGHDT and CDR2 YYEEEE. V lost 0 bases to trimming and J lost 1 base; unmatched junction nucleotides: 5. This CDR3 spans 17 amino acids. The CDR3 reads CASSLVSLAGGTDTQYF. In DNA form, the CDR3 reads TGTGCCAGCAGCTTGGTTTCCCTAGCGGGAGGCACAGATACGCAGTATTTT.

The chain has TRBV15 and TRBJ2-1, with a weak D call TRBD2 (6 bases). The germline V gene encodes CDR1 LNHNV and CDR2 YYDKDF (reference sequence). V was pared by 0 bases and J by 9 bases, with 9 bases between. The CDR3 is 13 residues long. CDR3 bases: TGTGCCACCAGCAGAGAGGGAGGTGGTGAGCAGTTCTTC. This gives the protein CATSREGGGEQFF.

The chain is built from TRBV15 and TRBJ2-7; 7 nucleotides agree with TRBD2. Per the germline V gene, CDR1 is LNHNV and CDR2 is YYDKDF (reference sequence). V shed 0 bases, J shed 0 bases, and the junction held 5 bases outside the gene matches. This CDR3 region has 16 residues. The CDR3 is CATSRDGTTSSYEQYF. The CDR3 DNA sequence: TGTGCCACCAGCAGAGACGGGACTACAAGCTCCTACGAGCAGTACTTC.

This chain connects TRBV4-1 to TRBJ2-7; tentatively, D is TRBD1 or TRBD2 (5 bases each). Germline V lookup: CDR1 MGHRA, CDR2 YSYEKL. V gave up 1 base and J gave up 6 bases, with 16 bases separating them. There are 15 residues in the CDR3. CDR3 nucleotide sequence: TGCGCCAGCAGCCAAGTGGGACCAGCCTCTTTCGAGCAGTACTTC. Its protein is CASSQVGPASFEQYF.

As concerns this clonotype: Its ends do not fully match the called genes, so a read error is possible. The gene calls are TRBV7-7 and TRBJ2-2; either TRBD1 or TRBD2 may supply D (5 bases each). The CDR3 totals 16 residues. Looked up from germline, CDR1 is SSHAT and CDR2 is FNYEAQ (reference sequence). The CDR3 nucleotides read TGTGCTAGCAGCCCGGGACGGATGGTGAACACCGGGGAGCTGTTTTTT. As protein: CASSPGRMVNTGELFF.

This chain joins TRBV6-2 or TRBV6-3 and TRBJ2-3; either TRBD1 or TRBD2 may fit D (5 bases each). CDR3 length: 17 amino acids. Germline V gene lookup returns CDR1 MNHEY and CDR2 SVGEGT. Trimming stripped 2 bases from V and 1 base from J, with 16 bases between. CDR3 amino acids: CASSYRLGDQGTDTQYF. CDR3 sequence (DNA): TGTGCCAGCAGTTACCGTCTAGGGGACCAAGGCACAGATACGCAGTATTTT.

The chain is built from TRBV15 and TRBJ2-3, with 11 bases that match TRBD2. The CDR3 is 18 amino acids. From germline, CDR1 is LNHNV and CDR2 YYDKDF (reference sequence). Germline trimming cut 1 base from V and 5 bases from J; bases unmatched to any gene: 11. The CDR3 DNA is TGTGCCACCAGCAGAGGCCTAGCGGGAGGTGTTTTCGAAGATACGCAGTATTTT. Its translation: CATSRGLAGGVFEDTQYF.

This clonotype has at least ten counts. The V and J genes are TRBV5-5 and TRBJ2-2, with TRBD1 as a possible D gene (5 bases). The CDR3 is 17 amino acids. The germline V and J ends were trimmed by 7 bases and 1 base, with 20 bases remaining between them. Germline V gene data show CDR1 as SGHKS and CDR2 as YYEKEE (reference sequence). The CDR3 DNA reads TGTGCCAGCGGAGATGTCAAGGGGCGCGTGAACACCGGGGAGCTGTTTTTT. Its protein is CASGDVKGRVNTGELFF.

This clonotype was counted a few times. V is TRBV6-1 and J is TRBJ1-5; D remains unclear. V lost 4 bases to trimming and J lost 5 bases, with 9 bases between them. The CDR3 has 13 amino acids. The V gene's germline CDR1 is MNHNS and CDR2 SASEGT. The CDR3 here is CASSGQVHQPQHF. The CDR3 DNA reads as TGTGCCAGCAGTGGACAAGTTCATCAGCCCCAGCATTTT.

J is TRBJ2-7 and V is TRBV29-1, with 10 bases fitting TRBD1. CDR3 length: 14 residues. Germline CDR1 and CDR2: SQVTM and ANQGSEA. Trimming removed 6 bases from V and 2 bases from J; junction bases left unmatched: 7. The CDR3 is CSVGGQGSAYEQYF. The CDR3 DNA reads TGCAGCGTCGGGGGACAGGGGTCGGCCTACGAGCAGTACTTC.

This clonotype was counted a few times. The chain employs TRBV6-1 and TRBJ2-3; no firm D call. In germline, CDR1 is MNHNS, CDR2 SASEGT. V lost 6 bases and J 6 bases, leaving 25 bases between the germline ends. The CDR3 has 17 residues. CDR3 DNA: TGTGCCAGCAGCGCAACCCGGGCCCTAAGGCGTCCGGATACGCAGTATTTT. It encodes CASSATRALRRPDTQYF.

In its sample, this clonotype was seen a few times. The chain employs TRBV6-1 and TRBJ2-2; D gene uncertain. CDR3 length: 17 residues. Germline V gives CDR1 MNHNS, CDR2 SASEGT. The V end was cut by 7 bases, the J end by 6 bases, with 24 bases between. The CDR3 here is CASISTSGPGRSGELFF. The CDR3 nucleotides are TGTGCCAGCATATCCACTTCCGGACCGGGTCGCTCCGGGGAGCTGTTTTTT.

The chain joins TRBV11-2 to TRBJ1-1; TRBD1 is a possible D gene (5 bases). The V gene lost 1 base and the J gene lost 4 bases, with 10 bases spanning the gap. The germline gives CDR1 SGHAT, CDR2 FQNNGV. This CDR3 has 14 residues. The CDR3 DNA reads as TGTGCCAGCAGCTTAGGGACGGACACCACTGAAGCTTTCTTT. Encoded protein: CASSLGTDTTEAFF.

This clonotype was seen at least ten times. The chain couples TRBV6-5 to TRBJ1-5; the match to TRBD1 covers 10 bases. The J segment lost 1 base and the V segment lost 7 bases, leaving 4 bases of the junction unmatched. The germline V gene encodes CDR1 MNHEY and CDR2 SVGAGI. This CDR3 has 15 amino acids. The CDR3 reads CASTSGQGSNQPQHF. The CDR3 DNA is TGTGCCAGCACTTCGGGACAGGGGAGCAATCAGCCCCAGCATTTT.

V usage is TRBV27 and J usage is TRBJ1-2; 7 positions agree with TRBD1. The CDR3 totals 13 residues. Unmatched junction bases numbered 6, after V lost 3 bases and J lost 8 bases. Germline V gene sequence: CDR1 MNHEY, CDR2 SMNVEV (reference sequence). CDR3 residues: CASSLTGFGGYTF. CDR3 sequence (DNA): TGTGCCAGCAGTTTGACAGGGTTTGGCGGCTACACCTTC.

The gene calls are TRBV5-1 and TRBJ1-2; 7 bases line up with TRBD1. Per germline, CDR1 SGHRS and CDR2 YFSETQ. V was clipped by 0 bases and J by 2 bases; unmatched bases: 4. CDR3 length: 15 amino acids. The CDR3 DNA reads as TGCGCCAGCAGCTTGGGGGGACAGTTCAACTATGGCTACACCTTC. Its translation is CASSLGGQFNYGYTF.